This T cell receptor (beta chain) is drawn from a study of shared clonotypes between healthy human individuals. Across the whole study: Per donor, three plates held CD4 naive cells, three held CD4 memory, two held CD8 naive and one held CD8 memory. Study-level points and caveats: Researchers sampled only blood; tissue repertoires likely differ.

Worth noting for this clone: What it binds is unknown.

The naive CD8 population came from CD45RO-negative cells selected for CCR7, without terminally differentiated effector memory CD45RA+ cells. Roughly 33,000 T cell genomes, or about 0.2 ug DNA, went into the sorted-subset replicate PCRs. Some clones are missing from TCRdb's copy, which holds only in-frame ones; the method was immunoSEQ multiplex PCR. The sample contains about 1.9 million clones, approximately 92% of which appear only once. Sequenced material: naive CD8+ T cells from PBMCs. This receptor was taken from a man between 18 and 35 years old in good health. Some clones in this sample may be carry-over from other donors' samples.

This CDR3 reads CASSLGGQSQETQYF. The CDR3 bases are TGTGCCAGCAGCTTAGGTGGACAGTCCCAAGAGACCCAGTACTTC. The chain recombines TRBV11-2 with TRBJ2-5, with D possibly being TRBD1 (6 bases). The V and J ends lost 1 base and 1 base respectively, with 10 bases between them. The CDR3 extends over 15 amino acids. CDR1 and CDR2 from the germline V gene are SGHAT and FQNNGV.